This T cell receptor beta chain was profiled in a study of blood T cell repertoires in COVID-19 (dated by TCRdb to 2018 to 2020). About the study as a whole: The collaborator samples originated in the United States, Italy and Spain and spanned the acute and convalescent phases of COVID-19. The material from the prospective study consisted of cDNA or gDNA derived from T cells, B-cell-depleted T cells, or PBMCs. HLA class I and class II types, where available, came from metadata supplied by the sample provider rather than from assay-based typing. The samples were drawn from two sources: the first 160 participants of the ongoing ImmuneRACE study, and 950 to 1,500 subjects contributed by 6 global collaborators. The repertoires were released in a freely available public database intended as a resource for research on the immune response to SARS-CoV-2. The dataset comprised deeply sampled blood TCRbeta repertoires from subjects exposed to, actively infected with, or recovered from COVID-19. The sample metadata nearly always contained a de-identified subject ID, COVID-19 status, age in years and sex.

Participants in the prospective study were enrolled through a virtual design, were aged about 18 to 100 years, and lived in 24 United States geographic areas. To assign participants to cohorts, the prospective study relied on clinical history that participants themselves reported in a screening survey and a study questionnaire. For ImmuneRACE Cohort 3, a participant was defined as recovered based on two consecutive negative NP/OP PCR tests, clearance by a healthcare professional, or resolution of symptoms. Mobile phlebotomists in the prospective study collected whole blood, serum and a nasopharyngeal or oropharyngeal swab from every participant. Participants in the prospective study had the option to provide additional blood draws and questionnaires over a roughly two-month period. Before DNA extraction, prospective study blood samples were shipped either frozen or at room temperature. The CDR3 numbers 15 residues from cysteine through phenylalanine. Just the 45-base CDR3 DNA is kept, in frame starting at base 1. The germline V gene yields SQVTM for CDR1 and ANQGSEA for CDR2. Trimmed from V: 5 bases; trimmed from J: 3 bases; junction bases lacking a gene match: 9.

Points on this clone: The antigen it binds to is not known. No base-level quality is on record; no much larger clone is a single base apart.

The study at large found these results: The quantity of clinical and demographic metadata differed by source and by participant and was supplied without curation.

TCRbeta CDR3 regions were amplified from genomic DNA by means of the immunoSEQ Assay, a bias-controlled multiplex PCR. As for how the authors treated the data: Nucleated cell counts per sample were estimated from amplification of reference gene primers within the assay. To quantify the absolute abundance of each unique TCRbeta CDR3 rearrangement, sequence reads were collapsed and filtered. For each sample, productive Simpson clonality was calculated as the square root of Simpson's diversity index across productive rearrangements. The table comes from immuneACCESS by way of TCRdb, which keeps in-frame sequences with V and J called. Part of the clones is missing from these tables; in studies checked, under half for an unresolved V gene and the rest for unknown reasons. That table furnishes V, J and clone size, whereas the DNA furnished D and trimming. The sample table contains roughly 300,000 clones; only one count was recorded for roughly 85% of them. Together, the top ten hold around 2.5% of the sample.

This clonotype was sampled from a woman aged 45-65 years who had recovered from COVID-19. Sequencing was carried out using PBMCs or T cells enriched from blood (not recorded which). Recombination connected TRBV29-1 to TRBJ2-3; 9 central nucleotides agree with TRBD2. This receptor carries the CDR3 CSVTPGTSLTDTQYF. The DNA sequence is given as TGCAGCGTTACCCCCGGGACTAGCTTGACAGATACGCAGTATTTT.